A single sample gave rise to the 27 T cell receptor beta chains below, sequenced in a study of blood T cells in healthy people across ages. It was with a sample-barcoded 5' primer and a J-beta primer mix that a second PCR of roughly 6 to 11 cycles was run. TCRdb reprocessed the 5' RACE reads with MiXCR, giving one entry per CDR3 protein. Altogether over a million distinct CDR3 sequences are present, around 59% being singletons, with the ten largest covering 5% to 7%. Sequencing was carried out using blood. These receptors were obtained from a man younger than 30 in good health.

V usage is TRBV20-1 and J usage is TRBJ2-7; D is possibly TRBD2 (6 bases). V lost 6 bases, J lost 0 bases, and 18 bases lay in between. Looked up from germline, CDR1 is DFQATT and CDR2 is SNEGSKA (reference sequence). This CDR3 spans 15 amino acids. This CDR3 reads CSAPVRDFSSYEQYF. The CDR3 coding sequence is TGCAGTGCCCCCGTCCGGGACTTTAGCTCCTACGAGCAGTACTTC.

V usage is TRBV4-1 and J usage is TRBJ2-4; TRBD2 agrees at 11 bases. This CDR3 has 21 amino acids. Looked up from germline, CDR1 is MGHRA and CDR2 is YSYEKL. V trimming: 4 bases; J trimming: 0 bases; junction bases outside the gene matches: 17. The CDR3 sequence: CASSPGTSGLFRPSAKNIQYF. For the CDR3, the DNA is TGCGCCAGCAGCCCAGGGACTAGCGGTCTCTTCCGGCCCTCAGCCAAAAACATTCAGTACTTC.

This clonotype was seen more than once but under ten times. V gene TRBV25-1 combines with J gene TRBJ2-3, with 8 bases aligning to TRBD1. From germline, CDR1 is MGHDK and CDR2 SYGVNS. The CDR3 runs to 14 residues. After removal of 6 bases from V and 0 bases from J, the junction contained 2 bases not matched to a gene. The DNA for the CDR3 is TGTGCCAGCAGCAGGACAGGGAGCACAGATACGCAGTATTTT. This sequence encodes CASSRTGSTDTQYF.

The chain links TRBV30 to TRBJ2-4; weak D call: TRBD1 (6 bases). The germline V gene encodes CDR1 GTSNPN and CDR2 SVGIG (reference sequence). CDR3 length: 12 residues. The V end was cut by 5 bases, the J end by 4 bases, with 9 bases between. The DNA for the CDR3 is TGTGCCTGGGACAGGTTAAAAAACATTCAGTACTTC. This sequence encodes CAWDRLKNIQYF.

This clonotype was seen a single time. Here the CDR3 reads CASKDQGKAYEQYF. In nucleotides, the CDR3 is TGTGCCAGCAAGGACCAGGGAAAGGCCTACGAGCAGTACTTC. This chain uses TRBV27 with TRBJ2-7, with a tentative D call TRBD1 (5 bases). V was pared by 7 bases and J by 2 bases, with 15 bases between. The CDR3 has 14 residues. The germline V gene encodes CDR1 MNHEY and CDR2 SMNVEV (reference sequence).

This clonotype appeared a single time. The V gene is TRBV27, the J gene TRBJ2-7; 9 bases align to TRBD2. The J segment lost 6 bases and the V segment lost 4 bases, leaving 7 bases of the junction unmatched. The CDR3 has 14 amino acids. The germline V gene encodes CDR1 MNHEY and CDR2 SMNVEV (reference sequence). The CDR3 protein is CASSSTGLAGEQYF. The CDR3 bases are TGTGCCAGCAGTTCCACGGGACTAGCTGGCGAGCAGTACTTC.

The CDR3 spells CATSDAQTGELFF. The CDR3 DNA sequence: TGTGCCACCAGTGACGCCCAAACCGGGGAGCTGTTTTTT. V is TRBV24-1 and J is TRBJ2-2; no clear D. The CDR3 is 13 amino acids. The germline gives CDR1 KGHDR, CDR2 SFDVKD. V shed 4 bases and J shed 5 bases, with 7 bases lying between them.

This clonotype was picked up a small number of times. This chain uses TRBV5-1 with TRBJ1-2; 7 nucleotides match TRBD1. CDR3 size: 15 residues. Germline values: CDR1 SGHRS, CDR2 YFSETQ. The trim removed 0 bases at V and 3 bases at J, leaving 5 bases unmatched. In DNA, the CDR3 is TGCGCCAGCAGCTTGGTGGAGGGGGCTGACTATGGCTACACCTTC. Encoded protein: CASSLVEGADYGYTF.

The chain has TRBV30 and TRBJ1-4, with D hard to call. The CDR3 consists of 13 residues. CDR1 and CDR2 from the germline V gene are GTSNPN and SVGIG (reference sequence). V lost 0 bases and J 13 bases, leaving 15 bases between the germline ends. The CDR3 nucleotides are TGTGCCTGGAGTGTAGGGTCGGCCTCAGTACTGTTTTTT. Amino acid sequence: CAWSVGSASVLFF.

V and J are TRBV28 and TRBJ2-2, with D tentatively TRBD1 (6 bases). The CDR3 sequence is 15 residues long. Germline V gene sequence: CDR1 MDHEN, CDR2 SYDVKM. With 8 bases removed from V and 6 bases from J, the gap between germline ends came to 19 bases. The CDR3 nucleotides read TGTGCCAGCGAAGGCAAGGGGGTCGGGCCCGGGGAGCTGTTTTTT. This sequence encodes CASEGKGVGPGELFF.

This clonotype was counted only a few times. The chain joins TRBV29-1 to TRBJ2-2, with a possible D match to TRBD2 (6 bases). The V gene's germline CDR1 is SQVTM and CDR2 ANQGSEA. Trimming stripped 3 bases from V and 6 bases from J, with 8 bases between. CDR3 length: 12 residues. The CDR3: CSVEEGSGELFF. The CDR3 DNA reads as TGCAGCGTTGAGGAGGGGTCCGGGGAGCTGTTTTTT.

The rearrangement links TRBV4-3 to TRBJ2-7, with TRBD1 identical over 9 bases. The J call may be mistaken, given a closer DNA end match to TRBJ2-5. CDR1 is LGHNA and CDR2 is YSLEER in the germline V gene. This CDR3 is built from 15 residues. As DNA, the CDR3 is TGCGCCAGCAGCCAACACAGGGGGCTCGGGGAGACCCAGTACTTC. It encodes CASSQHRGLGETQYF.

This clonotype was recorded a few times. The chain joins TRBV6-1 to TRBJ1-2, with D unclear. CDR1 is MNHNS, CDR2 SASEGT, per germline. The CDR3 loop spans 12 amino acids. The ends were cut back, 3 bases at V and 3 bases at J, with 5 bases in the middle. In DNA, the CDR3 is TGTGCCAGCAGTGACAGCTACTATGGCTACACCTTC. Its translation is CASSDSYYGYTF.

CDR3 loop: CSASRGRFYEQYF. The CDR3 DNA reads TGCAGTGCTAGCAGGGGGCGTTTCTACGAGCAGTACTTC. The chain recombines TRBV20-1 with TRBJ2-4; TRBD1 agrees at 8 bases. The J call may be mistaken, given a closer DNA end match to TRBJ2-7. CDR1 DFQATT and CDR2 SNEGSKA come from the germline V gene (reference sequence). CDR3 length equals 13 residues.

This clonotype was detected only a few times. This chain uses TRBV7-9 with TRBJ2-4; 8 bases map to TRBD2. The J segment lost 4 bases and the V segment lost 5 bases, leaving 16 bases of the junction unmatched. CDR1 is SEHNR and CDR2 is FQNEAQ in the germline V gene (reference sequence). The CDR3 has 18 amino acids. CDR3 in DNA: TGTGCCAGCAGCCCGCCGATTCGTACCGGGGGGGTAAAAAACATTCAGTACTTC. Translating it yields CASSPPIRTGGVKNIQYF.

V usage is TRBV29-1 and J usage is TRBJ2-7; weak D call: TRBD1 (5 bases). CDR3 length equals 12 residues. V shed 4 bases and J shed 6 bases, with 13 bases lying between them. The germline V gene has CDR1 SQVTM and CDR2 ANQGSEA. CDR3 coding DNA: TGCAGCGTTGCAGGGCCCCAGACCGAGCAGTACTTC. This encodes CSVAGPQTEQYF.

The gene calls are TRBV12-3 or TRBV12-4 and TRBJ2-7, with 7 bases fitting TRBD1. The V gene end was trimmed by 6 bases and the J gene end by 1 base; junction bases not matched to a gene: 6. The length of the CDR3 is 14 residues. The CDR3 protein is CASRRGQLSYEQYF. In nucleotides, the CDR3 is TGTGCCAGCAGACGGGGACAGCTTTCCTACGAGCAGTACTTC.

This sequence joins TRBV29-1 and TRBJ1-1; 10 nucleotides match TRBD1. The length of the CDR3 is 14 residues. Germline lookup yields CDR1 SQVTM and CDR2 ANQGSEA. V lost 6 bases and J lost 0; bases outside the gene matches: 4. The CDR3 loop reads CSVAGQGLNTEAFF. The CDR3 DNA reads TGCAGCGTGGCGGGACAGGGGCTGAACACTGAAGCTTTCTTT.

There are a few counts of this clonotype. This rearrangement joins TRBV3-1 to TRBJ2-3; the D is unclear. V was shortened by 1 base and J by 6 bases, with 8 bases between the two germline ends. CDR3 size: 13 residues. CDR1 is LGHDT, CDR2 YNNKEL, per germline (reference sequence). This chain's CDR3 is CASSQAAWDTQYF. The CDR3 DNA reads as TGTGCCAGCAGCCAAGCCGCCTGGGATACGCAGTATTTT.

The V and J genes are TRBV4-1 and TRBJ1-1, with 7 bases lining up with TRBD1. V lost 3 bases and J lost 5; bases outside the gene matches: 3. The CDR3 consists of 13 residues. Germline CDR1 is MGHRA and CDR2 is YSYEKL. In DNA form, the CDR3 reads TGCGCCAGCAGCCATCAGGGGGATACTGAAGCTTTCTTT. This gives the protein CASSHQGDTEAFF.

CDR3 nucleotide sequence: TGTGCCACCGCGGGACAATCCTTGAACACTGAAGCTTTCTTT. Its translation is CATAGQSLNTEAFF. The chain uses TRBV28 and TRBJ1-1; D is perhaps TRBD1 (6 bases). Germline V gene data show CDR1 as MDHEN and CDR2 as SYDVKM. V lost 10 bases and J 0 bases, leaving 15 bases between the germline ends. This CDR3 has 14 amino acids.

The rearrangement joins TRBV20-1 to TRBJ2-5; 10 bases are a match to TRBD2. Germline lookup yields CDR1 DFQATT and CDR2 SNEGSKA (reference sequence). This CDR3 has 13 residues. Unmatched junction bases numbered 12, after V lost 6 bases and J lost 11 bases. The CDR3 DNA sequence: TGCAGTGCACTTCCCTCTAGCGGGGGACCGCAGTACTTC. It yields the protein CSALPSSGGPQYF.

In this sample, this clonotype turned up a few times. The chain is built from TRBV6-1 and TRBJ2-4; 9 bases match TRBD1. The J call could be wrong; TRBJ2-7 is a better fit for the DNA end. The CDR3 totals 16 residues. The germline V gene has CDR1 MNHNS and CDR2 SASEGT. CDR3 nucleotide sequence: TGTGCCAGCACTCAGGGGGACAGGGCTGTCGGATACGAGCAGTACTTC. The encoded protein is CASTQGDRAVGYEQYF.

The chain is built from TRBV7-9 and TRBJ2-7; D perhaps matches TRBD1 (6 bases). The CDR3 contains 13 residues. Germline lookup yields CDR1 SEHNR and CDR2 FQNEAQ (reference sequence). Deletions cut 5 bases from V and 2 bases from J, with 10 bases between. In DNA, the CDR3 is TGTGCCAGCAGCCCTTGGGACACCTACGAGCAGTACTTC. It translates to CASSPWDTYEQYF.

V is TRBV19 and J is TRBJ2-1; 12 bases align to TRBD2. Trimming took 5 bases from V and 12 from J; bases not matched to a gene: 11. This CDR3 contains 15 residues. The germline V gene encodes CDR1 LNHDA and CDR2 SQIVND (reference sequence). CDR3 DNA sequence: TGTGCCAGTAGTCTAGCGGGAGGGATATACAAGGGGCAGTTCTTC. It encodes CASSLAGGIYKGQFF.

This clonotype has more than one count but fewer than ten. This chain joins TRBV29-1 and TRBJ1-2; D not certain. The CDR3 contains 12 residues. With 2 bases removed from V and 8 bases from J, the gap between germline ends came to 12 bases. Per germline, CDR1 SQVTM and CDR2 ANQGSEA. The CDR3 region is CSVEMVYMGYTF. CDR3 DNA sequence: TGCAGCGTTGAAATGGTCTACATGGGCTACACCTTC.

This clonotype was counted a single time. The chain uses TRBV18 and TRBJ2-1, with 7 bases identical to TRBD2. The CDR3 length is 14 residues. The V gene end was trimmed by 3 bases and the J gene end by 6 bases; junction bases not matched to a gene: 5. Per the germline V gene, CDR1 is KGHSH and CDR2 is LQKENI. The CDR3 coding sequence is TGTGCCAGCTCACCGACCGGGAGGATCAATGAGCAGTTCTTC. It yields the protein CASSPTGRINEQFF.